This T cell receptor beta chain was found in a study of T cell changes during pregnancy in multiple sclerosis. Assay used: immunoSEQ multiplex PCR; TCRdb lists only in-frame clones, some missing. The sample includes 30,000 or so clones, over 85% of them seen just once. Germline values: CDR1 SGHNT, CDR2 YYREEE (reference sequence). The CDR3 is 14 residues long. Trimming took off 0 bases at V and 8 bases at J, with 14 bases between the two ends. The chain couples TRBV5-4 to TRBJ1-1, with D tentatively TRBD1 (6 bases). The clonotype originates from a female donor in good health, enrolled as a control in a pregnancy study. The sample in question was CD4+ T cells from peripheral blood mononuclear cells, obtained in the second trimester of pregnancy. CDR3 loop: CASSLARTAREAFF. The CDR3 DNA is TGTGCCAGCAGCTTGGCGCGGACAGCCCGCGAAGCTTTCTTT.